The 21 T cell receptor beta chains below come from one sample, sequenced in a study of CXCR3-negative and CXCR3-positive naive CD8 T cells. Via 5' RACE with UMI labels, TRB cDNA libraries were prepared. TCRdb re-called the 5' RACE reads; one entry per CDR3 protein, DNA not given. The clone table shows tens of thousands of distinct CDR3 sequences, with the ten largest holding about 4.2%. Sequencing was carried out using naive CXCR3- CD8+ T cells from blood. Subset in this sample: CD45RO-CCR7+CD27+CD95- naive CD8+ T cells lacking CXCR3 (TNR3-). These receptors originate from a human donor in good health. Some clones in this sample may be carry-over from other donors' samples.

This chain connects TRBV29-1 to TRBJ2-2. The CDR3 totals 13 residues. Germline CDR1 reads SQVTM; CDR2 reads ANQGSEA. CDR3 in amino acids: CSVVTENTGELFF.

V is TRBV7-2 and J is TRBJ2-2; TCRdb names TRBD1, which stays unverified in the absence of DNA. From germline, CDR1 is SGHTA and CDR2 FQGNSA. The CDR3 contains 14 residues. This chain's CDR3 is CASSLGTGPGELFF.

V and J are TRBV29-1 and TRBJ2-1; TCRdb picks TRBD2, but there is no DNA to check that call. The V gene's germline CDR1 is SQVTM and CDR2 ANQGSEA. This CDR3 comprises 14 residues. This chain's CDR3 is CSVSGLEGTDEQFF.

CDR3 in amino acids: CASSQGIQGNYGYTF. The rearrangement uses TRBV4-1 and TRBJ1-2; TCRdb proposes TRBD1, but this gene call is untestable without DNA. The CDR3 totals 15 residues. Germline V gives CDR1 MGHRA, CDR2 YSYEKL.

This sequence joins TRBV6-2 or TRBV6-3 and TRBJ2-5; absent DNA, TCRdb's TRBD1 call cannot be checked. Germline CDR1 MNHEY, CDR2 SVGEGT. This CDR3 region has 18 residues. The CDR3 is CASSPLWLTGGLQETQYF.

The V and J genes are TRBV4-2 and TRBJ2-1. The germline V gene encodes CDR1 LGHNA and CDR2 YNFKEQ. The CDR3 sequence is 15 residues long. CDR3 loop: CASSQERESYNEQFF.

This rearrangement joins TRBV29-1 to TRBJ1-1; checking the TCRdb D call of TRBD1 is not possible without DNA. This CDR3 comprises 16 residues. The germline gives CDR1 SQVTM, CDR2 ANQGSEA. CDR3 in amino acids: CSVEDPSGQGGTEAFF.

The chain carries TRBV29-1 and TRBJ2-3; with no DNA, the TCRdb D assignment of TRBD1 cannot be verified. This CDR3 is built from 17 residues. Germline loops: CDR1 SQVTM, CDR2 ANQGSEA. This CDR3 reads CSVEDLGGRRTQGTQYF.

The gene calls are TRBV14 and TRBJ2-1; TCRdb gives TRBD1 as the D gene, but with no DNA this cannot be confirmed. The CDR3 has 12 amino acids. CDR1 SGHDN and CDR2 FVKESK come from the germline V gene. Here the CDR3 reads CASSQVGTEQFF. The variable domain in full, with the rest retrieved from reference TRBV14 and TRBJ2-1, is EAGVTQFPSHSVIEKGQTVTLRCDPISGHDNLYWYRRVMGKEIKFLLHFVKESKQDESGMPNNRFLAERTGGTYSTLKVQPAELEDSGVYFCASSQVGTEQFFGPGTRLTVL.

The CDR3 reads CASSLGGDNEQYF. The J gene is TRBJ2-7, the V gene TRBV7-2; TCRdb outputs TRBD1, but without DNA this stays unchecked. CDR1 and CDR2 (germline): SGHTA, FQGNSA. The length of the CDR3 is 13 residues.

This chain links TRBV18 with TRBJ2-5; TCRdb names TRBD1, which stays unverified in the absence of DNA. The CDR3 length is 17 residues. Looked up from germline, CDR1 is KGHSH and CDR2 is LQKENI. The CDR3 sequence: CASSPTGTAYLQETQYF.

The chain recombines TRBV7-2 with TRBJ2-2. This CDR3 spans 15 amino acids. The germline CDR1 and CDR2 sequences are SGHTA and FQGNSA. CDR3 sequence reads: CASSPVGSYAGELFF.

The chain has TRBV24-1 and TRBJ2-3. Per germline, CDR1 KGHDR and CDR2 SFDVKD. CDR3 length: 14 amino acids. CDR3 sequence reads: CATSEMDAADTQYF.

The chain employs TRBV20-1 and TRBJ1-6; TCRdb names TRBD1, which stays unverified in the absence of DNA. This CDR3 is built from 16 residues. In germline, CDR1 is DFQATT, CDR2 SNEGSKA (reference sequence). The CDR3 loop is CSASLGVPGPNSPLHF.

The chain joins TRBV5-1 to TRBJ2-2; TCRdb designates TRBD1, a call that cannot be tested without DNA. Germline CDR1 SGHRS, CDR2 YFSETQ. The CDR3 length is 17 residues. The chain's CDR3 is CASSLVLTGVGIEELFF.

This chain uses TRBV28 with TRBJ2-7; TCRdb lists TRBD1, though no DNA is available to test this call. Germline-derived CDR1 and CDR2 are MDHEN and SYDVKM. The CDR3 runs 14 residues. CDR3 sequence reads: CASSRQGRTYEQYF.

The chain employs TRBV6-8 and TRBJ2-1; the D gene TCRdb calls, TRBD1, cannot be checked with no DNA. The CDR3 has 15 amino acids. CDR1 MNHGY and CDR2 SAAAGT come from the germline V gene. This CDR3 reads CASRSDRGTLNEQFF.

The chain couples TRBV20-1 to TRBJ2-7; with no DNA, the TCRdb D assignment of TRBD2 cannot be verified. Germline CDR1 and CDR2: DFQATT and SNEGSKA (reference sequence). The CDR3 is 13 amino acids. CDR3 in amino acids: CSASPQTTYEQYF.

The genes are TRBV29-1 and TRBJ1-2. This CDR3 region has 16 residues. Germline V CDR1 and CDR2: SQVTM, ANQGSEA. CDR3 protein: CSVEVGGGGANYGYTF.

The gene calls are TRBV7-9 and TRBJ2-1; the TCRdb call, TRBD2, lacks DNA for checking. Germline CDR1 SEHNR, CDR2 FQNEAQ (reference sequence). This CDR3 is built from 16 residues. CDR3 protein: CASSFRSGGGDNEQFF.

The V gene is TRBV7-9, the J gene TRBJ1-2. CDR1 SEHNR and CDR2 FQNEAQ come from the germline V gene (reference sequence). The CDR3 loop spans 16 amino acids. CDR3 residues: CASSTPGPSPNYGYTF.